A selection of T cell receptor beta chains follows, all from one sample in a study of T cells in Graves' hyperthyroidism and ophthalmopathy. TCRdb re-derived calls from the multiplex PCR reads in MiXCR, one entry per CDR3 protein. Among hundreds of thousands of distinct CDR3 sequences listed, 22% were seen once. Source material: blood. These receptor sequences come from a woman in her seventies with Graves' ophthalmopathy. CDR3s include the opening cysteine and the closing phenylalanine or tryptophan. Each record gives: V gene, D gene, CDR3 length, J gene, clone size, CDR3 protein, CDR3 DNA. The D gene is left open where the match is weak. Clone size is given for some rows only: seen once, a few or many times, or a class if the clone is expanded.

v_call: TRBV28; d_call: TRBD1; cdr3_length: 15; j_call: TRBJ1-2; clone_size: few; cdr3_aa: CASSFSDRDGYGYTF; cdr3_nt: TGTGCCAGCAGTTTTTCCGACAGGGATGGCTATGGCTACACCTTC
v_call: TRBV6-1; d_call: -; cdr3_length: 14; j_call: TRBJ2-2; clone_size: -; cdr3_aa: CASKDPTNTGELFF; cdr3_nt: TGTGCCAGCAAAGACCCTACGAACACCGGGGAGCTGTTTTTT
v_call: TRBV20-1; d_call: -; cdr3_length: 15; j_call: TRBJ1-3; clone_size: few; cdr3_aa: CSARDGRQAGNTIYF; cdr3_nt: TGCAGTGCTAGAGATGGGAGACAGGCTGGAAACACCATATATTTT
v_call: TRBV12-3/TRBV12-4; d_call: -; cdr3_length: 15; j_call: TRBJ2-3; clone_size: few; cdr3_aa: CASSLRETSTDTQYF; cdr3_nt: TGTGCCAGCAGTTTACGAGAGACTAGCACAGATACGCAGTATTTT
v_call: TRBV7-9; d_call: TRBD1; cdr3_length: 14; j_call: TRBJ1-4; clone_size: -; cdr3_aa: CASSRSGGVEKLFF; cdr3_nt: TGTGCCAGCAGCCGATCAGGGGGCGTTGAAAAACTGTTTTTT
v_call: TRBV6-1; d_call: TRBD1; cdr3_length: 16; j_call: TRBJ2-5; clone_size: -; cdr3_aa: CASRPKTGGGGETQYF; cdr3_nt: TGTGCCAGCAGGCCCAAGACAGGGGGCGGGGGTGAGACCCAGTACTTC
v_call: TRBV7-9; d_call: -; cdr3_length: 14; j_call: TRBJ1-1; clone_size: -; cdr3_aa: CASSTEGGNTEAFF; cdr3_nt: TGTGCCAGCAGCACCGAGGGGGGGAACACTGAAGCTTTCTTT
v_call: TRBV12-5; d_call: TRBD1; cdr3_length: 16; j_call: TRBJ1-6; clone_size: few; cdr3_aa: CASGLVSGTGNSPLHF; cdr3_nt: TGTGCTAGTGGTTTGGTATCGGGGACAGGCAATTCACCCCTCCACTTT
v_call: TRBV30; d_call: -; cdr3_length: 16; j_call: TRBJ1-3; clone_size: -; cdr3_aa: CAWSVGGTHSGNTIYF; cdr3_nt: TGTGCCTGGAGTGTAGGGGGGACCCACTCTGGAAACACCATATATTTT
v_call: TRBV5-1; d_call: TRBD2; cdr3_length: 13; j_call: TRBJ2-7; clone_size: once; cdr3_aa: CASSSRGGNEQYF; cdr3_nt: TGCGCCAGCAGCTCCCGGGGGGGGAACGAGCAGTACTTC
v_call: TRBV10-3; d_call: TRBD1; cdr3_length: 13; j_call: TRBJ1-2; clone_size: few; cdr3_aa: CAISGRDRDGYTF; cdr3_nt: TGTGCCATCAGTGGCCGGGACAGGGATGGCTACACCTTC
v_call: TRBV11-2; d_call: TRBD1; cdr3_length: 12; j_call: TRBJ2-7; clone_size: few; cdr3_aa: CASRTTGHEQYF; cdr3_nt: TGTGCCAGCAGAACGACAGGGCACGAGCAGTACTTC
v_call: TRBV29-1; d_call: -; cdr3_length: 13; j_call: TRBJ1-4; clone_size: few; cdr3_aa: CSVEGFANEKLFF; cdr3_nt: TGCAGCGTTGAAGGGTTTGCTAATGAAAAACTGTTTTTT
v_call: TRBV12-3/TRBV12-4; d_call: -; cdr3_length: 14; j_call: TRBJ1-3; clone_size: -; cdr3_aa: CASGEVFSGNTIYF; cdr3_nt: TGTGCCAGCGGGGAGGTCTTCTCTGGAAACACCATATATTTT
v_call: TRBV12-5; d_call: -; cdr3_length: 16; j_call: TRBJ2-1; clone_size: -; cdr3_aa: CASGSRGPLPNNEQFF; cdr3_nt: TGTGCTAGTGGATCCCGGGGGCCCCTCCCCAACAATGAGCAGTTCTTC
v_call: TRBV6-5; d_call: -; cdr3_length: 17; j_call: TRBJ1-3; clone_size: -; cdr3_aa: CASSYDSWGLYGNTIYF; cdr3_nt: TGTGCCAGCAGTTACGATTCGTGGGGGTTGTATGGAAACACCATATATTTT
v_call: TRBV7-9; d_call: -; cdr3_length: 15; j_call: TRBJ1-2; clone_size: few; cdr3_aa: CASSLGVVSGDGYTF; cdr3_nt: TGTGCCAGCAGCTTAGGGGTTGTTTCGGGGGATGGCTACACCTTC
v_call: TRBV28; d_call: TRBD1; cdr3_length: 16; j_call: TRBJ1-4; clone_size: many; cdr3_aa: CASSPIGQGGNEKLFF; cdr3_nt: TGTGCCAGCAGTCCCATCGGACAGGGCGGTAATGAAAAACTGTTTTTT
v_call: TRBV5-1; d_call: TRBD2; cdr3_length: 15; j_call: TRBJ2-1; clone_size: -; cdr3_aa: CASSPGRGSYNEQFF; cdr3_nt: TGCGCCAGCAGCCCGGGGAGGGGCTCCTACAATGAGCAGTTCTTC
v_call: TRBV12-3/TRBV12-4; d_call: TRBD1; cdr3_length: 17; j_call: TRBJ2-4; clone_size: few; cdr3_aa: CASSPGQGLLAKNIQYF; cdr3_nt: TGTGCCAGCAGTCCGGGACAGGGTTTACTAGCCAAAAACATTCAGTACTTC
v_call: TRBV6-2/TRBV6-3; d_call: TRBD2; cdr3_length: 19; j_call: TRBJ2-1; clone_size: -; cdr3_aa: CASRYEAGGRERAYNEQFF; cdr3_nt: TGTGCCAGCAGGTACGAAGCGGGAGGTCGAGAGCGGGCCTACAATGAGCAGTTCTTC
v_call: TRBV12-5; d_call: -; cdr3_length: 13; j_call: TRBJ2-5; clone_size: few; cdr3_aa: CASGRTDQETQYF; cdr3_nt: TGTGCTAGTGGTCGGACAGACCAAGAGACCCAGTACTTC
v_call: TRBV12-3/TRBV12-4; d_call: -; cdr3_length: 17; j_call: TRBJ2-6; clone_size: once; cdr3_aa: CASSLIRGLGGANVLTF; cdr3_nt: TGTGCCAGCAGTTTAATTAGGGGCCTAGGCGGGGCCAACGTCCTGACTTTC
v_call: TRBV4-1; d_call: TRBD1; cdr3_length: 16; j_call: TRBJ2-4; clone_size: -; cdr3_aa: CASSQWTGVVKNIQYF; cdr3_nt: TGCGCCAGCAGCCAGTGGACAGGGGTCGTCAAAAACATTCAGTACTTC
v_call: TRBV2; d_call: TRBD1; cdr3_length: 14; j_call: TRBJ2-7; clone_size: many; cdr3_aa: CASSVDRGPFEQYF; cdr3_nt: TGTGCCAGCAGTGTGGACAGGGGGCCCTTCGAGCAGTACTTC
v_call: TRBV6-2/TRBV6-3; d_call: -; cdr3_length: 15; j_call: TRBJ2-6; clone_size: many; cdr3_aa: CASSYSGSGANVLTF; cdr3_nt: TGTGCCAGCAGTTACTCGGGCTCTGGGGCCAACGTCCTGACTTTC
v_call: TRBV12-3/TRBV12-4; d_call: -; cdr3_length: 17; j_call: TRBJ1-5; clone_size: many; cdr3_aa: CASSLQGATNLRQPQHF; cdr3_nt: TGTGCCAGCAGTTTGCAAGGGGCTACTAATCTAAGGCAGCCCCAGCATTTT
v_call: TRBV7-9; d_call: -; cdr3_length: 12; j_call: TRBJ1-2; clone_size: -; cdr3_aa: CASSFDTYGYTF; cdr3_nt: TGTGCCAGCAGCTTTGACACCTATGGCTACACCTTC
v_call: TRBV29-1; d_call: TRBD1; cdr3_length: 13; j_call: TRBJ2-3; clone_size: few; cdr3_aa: CSVGQGSTDTQYF; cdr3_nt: TGCAGCGTCGGACAGGGCAGCACAGATACGCAGTATTTT
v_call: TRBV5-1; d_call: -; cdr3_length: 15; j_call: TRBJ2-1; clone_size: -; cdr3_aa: CASSLEGSSFNEQFF; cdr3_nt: TGCGCCAGCAGCTTGGAAGGGAGCTCCTTCAATGAGCAGTTCTTC
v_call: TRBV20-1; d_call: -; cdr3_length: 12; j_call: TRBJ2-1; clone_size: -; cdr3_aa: CSAPRGVGEQFF; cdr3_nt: TGCAGTGCACCGAGGGGAGTGGGCGAGCAGTTCTTC
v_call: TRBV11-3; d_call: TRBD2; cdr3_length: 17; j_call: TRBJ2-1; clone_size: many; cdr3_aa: CASSLGPGAGAYNEQFF; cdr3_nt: TGTGCCAGCAGCTTAGGCCCCGGGGCGGGGGCCTACAATGAGCAGTTCTTC
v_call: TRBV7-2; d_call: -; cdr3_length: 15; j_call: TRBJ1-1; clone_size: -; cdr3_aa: CASRPYTAGNTEAFF; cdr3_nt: TGTGCCAGCAGACCGTATACAGCGGGAAACACTGAAGCTTTCTTT
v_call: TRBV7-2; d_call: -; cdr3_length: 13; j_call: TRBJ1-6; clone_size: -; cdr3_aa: CASSTSYNSPLHF; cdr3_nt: TGTGCCAGCAGTACCTCCTATAATTCACCCCTCCACTTT
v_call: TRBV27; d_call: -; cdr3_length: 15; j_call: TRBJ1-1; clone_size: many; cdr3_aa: CASSFYLTRNTEAFF; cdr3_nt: TGTGCCAGCAGTTTCTACCTTACACGAAACACTGAAGCTTTCTTT
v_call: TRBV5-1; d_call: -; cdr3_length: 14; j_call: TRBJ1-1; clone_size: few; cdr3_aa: CASSLVGEATEAFF; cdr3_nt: TGCGCCAGCAGCTTGGTGGGTGAGGCCACTGAAGCTTTCTTT
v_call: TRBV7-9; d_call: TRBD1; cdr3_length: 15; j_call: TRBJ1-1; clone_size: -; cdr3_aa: CASRTSDRMNTEAFF; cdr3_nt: TGTGCCAGCAGAACCTCGGACAGGATGAACACTGAAGCTTTCTTT
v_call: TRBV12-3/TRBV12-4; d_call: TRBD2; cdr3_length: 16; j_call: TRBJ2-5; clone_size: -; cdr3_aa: CASSFRSGRAIETQYF; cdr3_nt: TGTGCCAGCAGTTTTAGGAGCGGGAGGGCGATAGAGACCCAGTACTTC
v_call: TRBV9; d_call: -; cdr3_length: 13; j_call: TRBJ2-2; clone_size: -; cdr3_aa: CASSVGRGAELFF; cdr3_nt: TGTGCCAGCAGCGTAGGTCGGGGCGCGGAGCTGTTTTTT
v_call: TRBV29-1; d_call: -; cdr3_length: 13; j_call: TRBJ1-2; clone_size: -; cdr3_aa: CSVPRVGSYGYTF; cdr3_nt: TGCAGCGTCCCACGAGTAGGGTCCTATGGCTACACCTTC
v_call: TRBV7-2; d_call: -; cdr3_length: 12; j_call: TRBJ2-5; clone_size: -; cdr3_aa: CASLRRGETQYF; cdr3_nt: TGTGCCAGCTTGAGGCGCGGGGAGACCCAGTACTTC
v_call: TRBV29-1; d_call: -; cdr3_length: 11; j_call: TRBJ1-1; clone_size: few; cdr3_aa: CSVEGGYEAFF; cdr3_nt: TGCAGCGTTGAAGGGGGATATGAAGCTTTCTTT
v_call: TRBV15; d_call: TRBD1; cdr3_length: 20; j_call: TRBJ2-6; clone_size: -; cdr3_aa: CATSSPVTGQGISGANVLTF; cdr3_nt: TGTGCCACCAGCAGCCCCGTGACGGGACAGGGTATCTCTGGGGCCAACGTCCTGACTTTC
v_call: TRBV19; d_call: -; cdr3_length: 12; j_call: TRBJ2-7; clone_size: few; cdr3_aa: CASSTGRHEQYF; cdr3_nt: TGTGCCAGTAGTACCGGACGGCACGAGCAGTACTTC
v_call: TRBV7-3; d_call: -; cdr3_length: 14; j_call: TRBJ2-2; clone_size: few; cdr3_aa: CASSPGAATGELFF; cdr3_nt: TGTGCCAGCAGCCCTGGGGCCGCCACCGGGGAGCTGTTTTTT
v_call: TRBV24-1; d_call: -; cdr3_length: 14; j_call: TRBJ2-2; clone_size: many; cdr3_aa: CATSGWGRSGELFF; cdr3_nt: TGTGCCACCAGTGGTTGGGGTCGATCCGGGGAGCTGTTTTTT
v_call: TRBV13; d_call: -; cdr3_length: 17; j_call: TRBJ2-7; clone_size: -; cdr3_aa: CASSLGLGPTSSYEQYF; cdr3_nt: TGTGCCAGCAGCTTAGGCCTGGGGCCCACAAGCTCCTACGAGCAGTACTTC
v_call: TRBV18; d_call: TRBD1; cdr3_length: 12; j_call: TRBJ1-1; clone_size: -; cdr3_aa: CASTGTGSEAFF; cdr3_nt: TGTGCCAGCACCGGGACAGGGAGTGAAGCTTTCTTT
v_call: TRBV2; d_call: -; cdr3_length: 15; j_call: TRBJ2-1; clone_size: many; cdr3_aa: CASSLPRGSYNEQFF; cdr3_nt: TGTGCCAGCAGTCTCCCGAGGGGGTCCTACAATGAGCAGTTCTTC